The 27 T cell receptor beta chains in this list originate from one sample, sequenced in a study of T cells in Graves' hyperthyroidism and ophthalmopathy. RNA transcripts yielded amplified TCR beta CDR3 regions. HTBI primers were employed in a first-round RT-PCR of the TCR CDR3. Each CDR3 protein gets one entry after TCRdb re-called the multiplex PCR reads with MiXCR. Counted here are fewer than 600,000 distinct CDR3 sequences, 14% occurring once; the ten biggest clones make up approximately 15%. The sequencing sample was made of blood. The receptors derive from a woman in her forties with Graves' hyperthyroidism.

This clonotype was seen many times. V and J are TRBV3-1 and TRBJ1-1, with D uncertain. This CDR3 is 13 amino acids long. Per germline, CDR1 LGHDT and CDR2 YNNKEL (reference sequence). V shed 6 bases and J shed 7 bases, with 15 bases lying between them. CDR3 amino acids: CASSLAGSVEAFF. The CDR3 DNA sequence: TGTGCCAGCAGTCTTGCGGGTTCTGTTGAAGCTTTCTTT. Drawing the rest from reference TRBV3-1 and TRBJ1-1, the complete variable domain is DTAVSQTPKYLVTQMGNDKSIKCEQNLGHDTMYWYKQDSKKFLKIMFSYNNKELIINETVPNRFSPKSPDKAHLNLHINSLELGDSAVYFCASSLAGSVEAFFGQGTRLTVV.

A single count supports this clonotype. This chain uses TRBV20-1 with TRBJ1-2; no reliable D call. The CDR3 contains 13 residues. CDR1 DFQATT and CDR2 SNEGSKA come from the germline V gene (reference sequence). V was pared by 2 bases and J by 4 bases, with 11 bases between. The CDR3 DNA sequence: TGCAGTGCTAGAAATACTTCTTCCTATGGCTACACCTTC. Translated: CSARNTSSYGYTF.

The chain joins TRBV30 to TRBJ2-7, with TRBD1 matching 7 bases. Germline CDR1 GTSNPN, CDR2 SVGIG (reference sequence). The CDR3 sequence is 13 residues long. With V trimmed by 1 base and J by 3 bases, 3 bases remained unmatched. In DNA, the CDR3 is TGTGCCTGGAGTGGCCGGACAGGCTACGAGCAGTACTTC. Its protein is CAWSGRTGYEQYF.

The sample holds many counts of this clonotype. Written as DNA, the CDR3 is TGTGCCAGCAGTGGGAGTGCGGGGACAGGGGGCGCAGACTATGGCTACACCTTC. Residues: CASSGSAGTGGADYGYTF. The chain joins TRBV2 to TRBJ1-2; 12 nucleotides line up with TRBD1. Germline lookup yields CDR1 SNHLY and CDR2 FYNNEI. The CDR3 is 18 residues long. J gave up 3 bases and V 4 bases, and 12 bases lay outside the gene matches.

The chain combines TRBV4-1 with TRBJ1-6; D call uncertain. V shed 0 bases and J shed 6 bases, with 6 bases lying between them. Germline assignment: CDR1 MGHRA and CDR2 YSYEKL. The CDR3 length is 14 residues. The CDR3 loop is CASSQEVANSPLHF. Here the CDR3 DNA reads TGCGCCAGCAGCCAAGAGGTGGCTAATTCACCCCTCCACTTT.

This clonotype was counted only a few times. This sequence joins TRBV6-5 and TRBJ1-1; D possibly corresponds to TRBD1 (6 bases). Looked up from germline, CDR1 is MNHEY and CDR2 is SVGAGI. Trimming stripped 0 bases from V and 0 bases from J, with 11 bases between. There are 16 residues in the CDR3. CDR3: CASSYSGQLMNTEAFF. The CDR3 DNA sequence: TGTGCCAGCAGTTACTCAGGACAGCTCATGAACACTGAAGCTTTCTTT.

This clonotype showed up many times. The gene calls are TRBV28 and TRBJ1-6; D unclear. CDR1 is MDHEN and CDR2 is SYDVKM in the germline V gene. Trimming took 5 bases from V and 9 from J, leaving 17 bases between them. The CDR3 spans 15 residues. Written as DNA, the CDR3 is TGTGCCAGCAGTCCTATTAACGGCGGGGTTTCACCCCTCCACTTT. Its protein product is CASSPINGGVSPLHF.

This clonotype appeared many times. This chain uses TRBV6-1 with TRBJ1-5, with 11 nucleotides matching TRBD1. Unmatched junction bases numbered 7, after V lost 6 bases and J lost 6 bases. The CDR3 is 15 residues long. In germline, CDR1 is MNHNS, CDR2 SASEGT. The CDR3 spells CASSAGTGGTQPQHF. CDR3 DNA: TGTGCCAGCAGCGCGGGGACAGGGGGAACTCAGCCCCAGCATTTT.

The chain carries TRBV28 and TRBJ2-5, with TRBD1 identical over 8 bases. This CDR3 comprises 15 residues. The V segment lost 2 bases and the J segment 3 bases; nucleotides outside the gene matches: 5. The V gene's germline CDR1 is MDHEN and CDR2 SYDVKM. The chain's CDR3 is CASSLMAGGEETQYF. Here the CDR3 DNA reads TGTGCCAGCAGTTTAATGGCAGGGGGCGAAGAGACCCAGTACTTC.

This clonotype occurred many times. The V gene is TRBV2, the J gene TRBJ2-5; 10 bases match TRBD2. Trimming at V came to 8 bases and at J to 1 base, leaving 7 bases not matched to a gene. CDR3 size: 15 residues. Germline CDR1 and CDR2: SNHLY and FYNNEI. CDR3 sequence: CASLKLAGSQETQYF. The CDR3 coding sequence is TGTGCCAGCTTAAAACTAGCGGGGTCCCAAGAGACCCAGTACTTC.

This clonotype was seen at least ten times. The V call is TRBV27, the J call TRBJ1-2; D remains unclear. The CDR3 sequence is 15 residues long. Deletions cut 6 bases from V and 6 bases from J, with 20 bases between. Germline lookup yields CDR1 MNHEY and CDR2 SMNVEV (reference sequence). This CDR3 is CASSPTAHPSDGYTF. For the CDR3, the DNA is TGTGCCAGCAGCCCAACGGCTCACCCGTCGGATGGCTACACCTTC.

This clonotype was seen ten or more times. The chain uses TRBV7-2 and TRBJ1-5; no definite D call. Trimming pared 1 base from V and 3 bases from J, leaving 13 bases between. Germline V gene data show CDR1 as SGHTA and CDR2 as FQGNSA. CDR3 length equals 16 residues. CDR3 residues: CASSLDGERYNQPQHF. The CDR3 coding sequence is TGTGCCAGCAGCTTAGATGGGGAAAGATACAATCAGCCCCAGCATTTT.

At least ten counts were recorded for this clonotype. The V and J genes are TRBV20-1 and TRBJ2-7; 14 nucleotides agree with TRBD2. Germline loops: CDR1 DFQATT, CDR2 SNEGSKA (reference sequence). The CDR3 covers 15 residues. V dropped 0 bases and J dropped 4; count of bases not matched to a gene: 2. The CDR3 DNA is TGCAGTGCTAGAGATGGGACTAGCGGGAGTTACGAGCAGTACTTC. It translates to CSARDGTSGSYEQYF.

This clonotype occurred many times. V and J are TRBV6-1 and TRBJ1-5; D is unresolved. The CDR3 is 14 residues long. CDR1 is MNHNS, CDR2 SASEGT, per germline. The V and J ends lost 6 bases and 1 base respectively, with 10 bases between them. The DNA for the CDR3 is TGTGCCAGCAGCCCGGCCGCAAGCAATCAGCCCCAGCATTTT. Protein: CASSPAASNQPQHF.

V and J are TRBV18 and TRBJ2-1, with 9 bases aligning to TRBD1. The CDR3 runs to 18 residues. Germline CDR1 is KGHSH and CDR2 is LQKENI. Trimming removed 3 bases from V and 7 bases from J; junction bases left unmatched: 16. This chain's CDR3 is CASSPINSGTGRRNEQFF. The CDR3 region has the DNA TGTGCCAGCTCACCCATAAATTCCGGGACAGGGCGTCGGAATGAGCAGTTCTTC.

The V and J genes are TRBV12-3 or TRBV12-4 and TRBJ1-1; a weak D match, TRBD1 (6 bases). The CDR3 loop spans 14 amino acids. Trimming stripped 7 bases from V and 0 bases from J, with 12 bases between. CDR3 protein: CASTMDRLNTEAFF. Written as DNA, the CDR3 is TGTGCCAGCACCATGGACAGACTGAACACTGAAGCTTTCTTT.

The sample holds many counts of this clonotype. The chain is built from TRBV12-3 or TRBV12-4 and TRBJ1-2, with D maybe TRBD1 (6 bases). The length of the CDR3 is 13 residues. Trimming took 6 bases from V and 4 from J, leaving 12 bases between them. The CDR3, as DNA: TGTGCCAGCAGCTCGGACAGCTTCTATGGCTACACCTTC. Its translation: CASSSDSFYGYTF.

The chain has TRBV6-2 or TRBV6-3 and TRBJ2-5; 16 bases are shared with TRBD2. This CDR3 is 18 amino acids long. The germline CDR1 and CDR2 sequences are MNHEY and SVGEGT. V shed 6 bases, J shed 4 bases, and the junction held 11 bases outside the gene matches. The CDR3 DNA follows: TGTGCCAGCAGAAGGCTCGGGACTAGCGGGAGGGACCTAGAGACCCAGTACTTC. Translated: CASRRLGTSGRDLETQYF.

This clonotype was seen at least ten times. The rearrangement joins TRBV18 to TRBJ2-2; the D gene is possibly TRBD2 (5 bases). CDR1 is KGHSH and CDR2 is LQKENI in the germline V gene. The CDR3 covers 15 residues. V was pared by 3 bases and J by 3 bases, with 11 bases between. The CDR3 DNA sequence: TGTGCCAGCTCACCGGTAATGGACTACACCGGGGAGCTGTTTTTT. Translating gives CASSPVMDYTGELFF.

This clonotype was recorded many times. The genes are TRBV3-1 and TRBJ1-1; D is undetermined. Trimming took off 0 bases at V and 3 bases at J, with 8 bases between the two ends. Germline V gene lookup returns CDR1 LGHDT and CDR2 YNNKEL (reference sequence). The CDR3 extends over 14 amino acids. Here the CDR3 DNA reads TGTGCCAGCAGCCAAGAGGGCGGATACACTGAAGCTTTCTTT. Translated, it gives CASSQEGGYTEAFF.

There are a few counts of this clonotype. The chain joins TRBV11-2 to TRBJ2-1; D unresolved. V gave up 5 bases and J gave up 7 bases, with 18 bases separating them. The CDR3 consists of 15 residues. The germline gives CDR1 SGHAT, CDR2 FQNNGV. In DNA, the CDR3 is TGTGCCAGCAGCCCCGGGCCCACTGGATCTAATGAGCAGTTCTTC. Amino acid sequence: CASSPGPTGSNEQFF. The full variable domain, completed using reference TRBV11-2 and TRBJ2-1, is EAGVAQSPRYKIIEKRQSVAFWCNPISGHATLYWYQQILGQGPKLLIQFQNNGVVDDSQLPKDRFSAERLKGVDSTLKIQPAKLEDSAVYLCASSPGPTGSNEQFFGPGTRLTVL.

This clonotype has a handful of counts. The chain employs TRBV19 and TRBJ2-5, with TRBD2 as a possible D gene (6 bases). Germline values: CDR1 LNHDA, CDR2 SQIVND (reference sequence). V was cut by 7 bases and J by 5 bases, with 11 bases left in between. The CDR3 is 12 residues long. CDR3 nucleotide sequence: TGTGCCAGTACGGGGGACTCGGAGACCCAGTACTTC. Protein: CASTGDSETQYF.

This clonotype was seen a handful of times. This chain uses TRBV4-1 with TRBJ1-5; D is unresolved. Trimming cost V 4 bases and J 1 base, with 11 bases left between them. The CDR3 extends over 15 amino acids. Germline loops: CDR1 MGHRA, CDR2 YSYEKL. CDR3 protein: CASSPRPGSNQPQHF. The DNA for the CDR3 is TGCGCCAGCAGCCCACGACCCGGGAGCAATCAGCCCCAGCATTTT.

This clonotype showed up just a few times. Just one base apart from a much larger clone, this may be a read error. The chain has TRBV3-1 and TRBJ2-5; D is unclear. CDR1 and CDR2 (germline): LGHDT, YNNKEL (reference sequence). The CDR3 runs to 11 residues. Trimming took 5 bases from V and 7 from J, leaving 8 bases between them. The CDR3 spells CASSAIGTQYF. In DNA form, the CDR3 reads TGTGCCAGCAGCGCAATAGGGACCCAGTACTTC.

The table lists this clonotype with many counts. V gene TRBV2 combines with J gene TRBJ1-5; 7 bases are shared with TRBD1. This CDR3 comprises 13 residues. CDR1 is SNHLY and CDR2 is FYNNEI in the germline V gene. J gave up 1 base and V 8 bases, and 2 bases lay outside the gene matches. The CDR3 DNA reads as TGTGCCAGCCTGGGACAGAGCAATCAGCCCCAGCATTTT. Residues: CASLGQSNQPQHF.

This clonotype was picked up a small number of times. The chain combines TRBV30 with TRBJ2-1, with 10 bases identical to TRBD2. This CDR3 spans 16 amino acids. The J segment lost 5 bases and the V segment lost 4 bases, leaving 11 bases of the junction unmatched. Germline CDR1 reads GTSNPN; CDR2 reads SVGIG (reference sequence). Here the CDR3 reads CAWKRGGLAANNEQFF. CDR3 DNA sequence: TGTGCCTGGAAAAGGGGCGGACTAGCGGCTAACAATGAGCAGTTCTTC.

The chain is built from TRBV3-1 and TRBJ2-7; the match to TRBD2 covers 13 bases. The CDR3 has 18 residues. Germline loops: CDR1 LGHDT, CDR2 YNNKEL (reference sequence). V shed 1 base and J 7 bases; nucleotides not matched to a gene: 13. The CDR3 sequence: CASSQGNQLAGGTGEQYF. The DNA of the CDR3 is TGTGCCAGCAGCCAAGGAAACCAACTAGCGGGAGGGACAGGAGAGCAGTACTTC.